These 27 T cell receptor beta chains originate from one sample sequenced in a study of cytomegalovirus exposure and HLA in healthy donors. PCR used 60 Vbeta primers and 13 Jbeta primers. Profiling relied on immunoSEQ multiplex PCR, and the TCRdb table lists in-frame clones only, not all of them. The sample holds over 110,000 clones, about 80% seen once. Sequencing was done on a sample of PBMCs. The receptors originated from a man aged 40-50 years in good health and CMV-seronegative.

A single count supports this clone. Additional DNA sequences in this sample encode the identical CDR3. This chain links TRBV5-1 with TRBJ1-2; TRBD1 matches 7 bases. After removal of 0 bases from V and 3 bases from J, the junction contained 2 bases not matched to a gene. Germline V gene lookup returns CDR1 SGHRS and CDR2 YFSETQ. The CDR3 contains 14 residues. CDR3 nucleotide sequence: TGCGCCAGCAGCTTGGACAGGGGAGACTATGGCTACACCTTC. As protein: CASSLDRGDYGYTF.

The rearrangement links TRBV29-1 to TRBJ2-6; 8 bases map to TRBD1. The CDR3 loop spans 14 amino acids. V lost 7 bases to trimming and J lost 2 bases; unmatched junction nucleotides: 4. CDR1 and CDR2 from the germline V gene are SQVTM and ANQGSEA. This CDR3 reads CSAVQGAGANVLTF. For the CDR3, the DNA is TGCAGCGCCGTACAGGGGGCTGGGGCCAACGTCCTGACTTTC.

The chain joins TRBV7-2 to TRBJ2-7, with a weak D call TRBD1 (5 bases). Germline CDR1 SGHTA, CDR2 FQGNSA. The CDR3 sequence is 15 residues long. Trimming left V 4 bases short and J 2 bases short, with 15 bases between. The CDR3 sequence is CASSSLQAITYEQYF. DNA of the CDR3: TGTGCCAGCAGCTCCTTACAGGCTATCACCTACGAGCAGTACTTC.

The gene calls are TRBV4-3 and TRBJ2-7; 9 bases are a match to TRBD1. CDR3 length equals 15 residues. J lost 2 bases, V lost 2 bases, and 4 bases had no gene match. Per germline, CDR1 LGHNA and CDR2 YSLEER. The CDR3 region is CASSQPGQGTYEQYF. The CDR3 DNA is TGCGCCAGCAGCCAACCGGGACAGGGCACCTACGAGCAGTACTTC.

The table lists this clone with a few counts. The CDR3 protein is CSASTREVYTF. CDR3 coding DNA: TGCAGTGCTAGTACCCGGGAAGTCTACACCTTC. This chain connects TRBV20-1 to TRBJ1-2; no reliable D call. CDR1 is DFQATT, CDR2 SNEGSKA, per germline (reference sequence). V was pared by 3 bases and J by 10 bases, with 12 bases between. The length of the CDR3 is 11 residues.

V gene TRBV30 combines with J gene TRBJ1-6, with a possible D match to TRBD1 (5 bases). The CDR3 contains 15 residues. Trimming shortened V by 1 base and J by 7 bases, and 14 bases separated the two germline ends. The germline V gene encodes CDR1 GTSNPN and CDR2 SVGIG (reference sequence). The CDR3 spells CAWSGVRVRNSPLHF. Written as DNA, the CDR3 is TGTGCCTGGAGTGGGGTCAGGGTAAGGAATTCACCCCTCCACTTT.

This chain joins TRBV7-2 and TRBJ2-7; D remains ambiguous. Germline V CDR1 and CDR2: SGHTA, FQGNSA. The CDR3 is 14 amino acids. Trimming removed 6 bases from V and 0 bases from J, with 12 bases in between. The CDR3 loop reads CASSRHPSSYEQYF. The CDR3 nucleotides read TGTGCCAGCAGTCGACACCCGAGCTCCTACGAGCAGTACTTC.

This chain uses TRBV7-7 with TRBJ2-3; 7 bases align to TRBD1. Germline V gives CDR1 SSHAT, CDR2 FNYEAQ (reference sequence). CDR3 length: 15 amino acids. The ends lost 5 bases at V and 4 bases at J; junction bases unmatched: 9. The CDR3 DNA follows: TGTGCCAGCAGCCTTACCCCCCAGGGGGCAGATACGCAGTATTTT. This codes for CASSLTPQGADTQYF.

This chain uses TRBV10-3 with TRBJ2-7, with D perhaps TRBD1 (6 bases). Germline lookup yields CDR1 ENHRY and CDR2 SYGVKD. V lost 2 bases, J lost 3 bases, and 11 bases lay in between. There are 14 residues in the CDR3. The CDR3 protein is CAISEDRRNYEQYF. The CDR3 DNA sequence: TGTGCCATCAGTGAGGACAGGAGGAACTACGAGCAGTACTTC.

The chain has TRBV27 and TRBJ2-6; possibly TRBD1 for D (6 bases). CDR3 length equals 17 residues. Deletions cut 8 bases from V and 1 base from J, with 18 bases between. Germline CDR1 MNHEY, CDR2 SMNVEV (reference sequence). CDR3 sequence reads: CASRPGQGYSGANVLTF. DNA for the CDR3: TGTGCCAGCCGTCCGGGCCAGGGGTATTCTGGGGCCAACGTCCTGACTTTC.

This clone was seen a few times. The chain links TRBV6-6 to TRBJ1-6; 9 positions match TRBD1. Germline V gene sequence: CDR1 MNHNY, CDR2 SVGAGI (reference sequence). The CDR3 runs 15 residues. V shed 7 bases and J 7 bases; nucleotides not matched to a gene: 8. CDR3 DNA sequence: TGTGCCAGCATCTCCACCGGGACAGGGAATTCACCCCTCCACTTT. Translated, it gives CASISTGTGNSPLHF.

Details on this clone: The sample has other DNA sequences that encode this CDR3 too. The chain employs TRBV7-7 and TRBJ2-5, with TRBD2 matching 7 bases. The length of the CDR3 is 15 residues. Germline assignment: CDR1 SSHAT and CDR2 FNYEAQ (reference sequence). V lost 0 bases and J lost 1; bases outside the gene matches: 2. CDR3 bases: TGTGCCAGCAGCTTAGCCGGGGGGTCCCAAGAGACCCAGTACTTC. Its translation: CASSLAGGSQETQYF.

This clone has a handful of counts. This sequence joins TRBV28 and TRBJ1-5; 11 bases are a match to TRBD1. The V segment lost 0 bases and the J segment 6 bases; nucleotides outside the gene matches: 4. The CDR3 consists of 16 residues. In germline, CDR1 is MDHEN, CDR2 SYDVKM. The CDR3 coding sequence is TGTGCCAGCAGTTTATGGGACAGGGGGCTAGGTCAGCCCCAGCATTTT. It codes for CASSLWDRGLGQPQHF.

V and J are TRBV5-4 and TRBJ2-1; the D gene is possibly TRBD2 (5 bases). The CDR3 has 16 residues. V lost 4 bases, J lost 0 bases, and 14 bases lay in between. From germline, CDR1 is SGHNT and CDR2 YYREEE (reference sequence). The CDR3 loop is CASSLESGSSYNEQFF. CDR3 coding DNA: TGTGCCAGCAGCCTGGAAAGCGGAAGCTCCTACAATGAGCAGTTCTTC.

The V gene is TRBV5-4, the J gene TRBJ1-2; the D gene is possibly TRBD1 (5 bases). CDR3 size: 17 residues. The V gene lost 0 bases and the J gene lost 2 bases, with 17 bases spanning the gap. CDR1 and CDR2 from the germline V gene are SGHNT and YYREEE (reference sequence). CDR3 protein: CASSLGSLVAGNYGYTF. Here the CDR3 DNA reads TGTGCCAGCAGCTTGGGAAGCTTGGTAGCAGGGAACTATGGCTACACCTTC.

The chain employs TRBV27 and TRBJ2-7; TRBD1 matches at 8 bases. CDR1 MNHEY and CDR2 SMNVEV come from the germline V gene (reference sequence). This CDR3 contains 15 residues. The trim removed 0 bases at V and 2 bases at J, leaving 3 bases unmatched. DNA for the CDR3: TGTGCCAGCAGTTTATCGACAGGGGTGGCCTACGAGCAGTACTTC. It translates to CASSLSTGVAYEQYF.

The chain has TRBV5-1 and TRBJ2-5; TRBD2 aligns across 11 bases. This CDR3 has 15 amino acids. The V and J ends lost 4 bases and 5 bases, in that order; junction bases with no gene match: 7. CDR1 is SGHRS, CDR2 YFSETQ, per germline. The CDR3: CASSRLAGGRETQYF. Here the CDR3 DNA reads TGCGCCAGCAGCCGTCTAGCGGGGGGTAGGGAGACCCAGTACTTC.

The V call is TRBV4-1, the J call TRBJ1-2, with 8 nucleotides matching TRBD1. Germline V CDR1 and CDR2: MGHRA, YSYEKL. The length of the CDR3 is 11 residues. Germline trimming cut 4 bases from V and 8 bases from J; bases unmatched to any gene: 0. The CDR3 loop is CASSRDRGYTF. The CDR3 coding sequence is TGCGCCAGCAGCCGGGACAGGGGCTACACCTTC.

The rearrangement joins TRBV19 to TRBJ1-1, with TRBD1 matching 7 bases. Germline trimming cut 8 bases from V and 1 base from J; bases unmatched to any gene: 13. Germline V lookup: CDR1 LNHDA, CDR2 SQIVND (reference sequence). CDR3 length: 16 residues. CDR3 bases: TGTGCCAGTCGGTATCAGGGGGAGAGGAAGAACACTGAAGCTTTCTTT. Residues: CASRYQGERKNTEAFF. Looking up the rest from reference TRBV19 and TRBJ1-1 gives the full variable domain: DGGITQSPKYLFRKEGQNVTLSCEQNLNHDAMYWYRQDPGQGLRLIYYSQIVNDFQKGDIAEGYSVSREKKESFPLTVTSAQKNPTAFYLCASRYQGERKNTEAFFGQGTRLTVV.

The CDR3 DNA reads as TGTGCCAGCAGCGTAGGCGGGCTGAACACCGGGGAGCTGTTTTTT. This encodes CASSVGGLNTGELFF. This sequence joins TRBV9 and TRBJ2-2; the D gene is possibly TRBD2 (5 bases). V lost 0 bases, J lost 1 base, and 7 bases lay in between. Per the germline V gene, CDR1 is SGDLS and CDR2 is YYNGEE. The CDR3 has 15 amino acids.

The CDR3 loop is CATSRGRVPGQGAQNTEAFF. The CDR3 bases are TGTGCCACCAGCAGAGGACGCGTACCGGGACAGGGGGCCCAGAACACTGAAGCTTTCTTT. The chain recombines TRBV15 with TRBJ1-1; 12 nucleotides line up with TRBD1. J lost 1 base, V lost 1 base, and 13 bases had no gene match. CDR3 size: 20 residues. Germline CDR1 and CDR2: LNHNV and YYDKDF (reference sequence). Looking up the rest from reference TRBV15 and TRBJ1-1 gives the full variable domain: DAMVIQNPRYQVTQFGKPVTLSCSQTLNHNVMYWYQQKSSQAPKLLFHYYDKDFNNEADTPDNFQSRRPNTSFCFLDIRSPGLGDTAMYLCATSRGRVPGQGAQNTEAFFGQGTRLTVV.

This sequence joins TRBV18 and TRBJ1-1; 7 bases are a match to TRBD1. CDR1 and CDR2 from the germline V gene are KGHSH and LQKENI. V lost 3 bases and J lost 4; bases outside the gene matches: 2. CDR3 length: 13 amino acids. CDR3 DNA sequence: TGTGCCAGCTCACCGAGGGGGCCCACTGAAGCTTTCTTT. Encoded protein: CASSPRGPTEAFF.

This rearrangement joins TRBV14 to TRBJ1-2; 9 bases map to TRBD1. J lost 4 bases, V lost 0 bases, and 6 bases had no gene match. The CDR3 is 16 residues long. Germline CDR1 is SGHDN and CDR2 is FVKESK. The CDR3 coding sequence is TGTGCCAGCAGCCAAGAAGGGACAGGGTTTGGCTATGGCTACACCTTC. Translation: CASSQEGTGFGYGYTF.

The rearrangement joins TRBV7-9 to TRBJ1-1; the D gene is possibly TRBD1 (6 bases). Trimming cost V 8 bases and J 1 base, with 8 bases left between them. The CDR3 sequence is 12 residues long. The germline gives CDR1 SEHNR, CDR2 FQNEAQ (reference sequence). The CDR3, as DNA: TGTGCCAGCGGGGGCAGGAACACTGAAGCTTTCTTT. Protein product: CASGGRNTEAFF.

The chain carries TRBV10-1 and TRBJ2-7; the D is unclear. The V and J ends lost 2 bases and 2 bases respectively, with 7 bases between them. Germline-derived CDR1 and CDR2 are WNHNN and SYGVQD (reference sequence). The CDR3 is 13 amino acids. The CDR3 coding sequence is TGCGCCAGCAGTGAGGGCACCGCCTACGAGCAGTACTTC. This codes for CASSEGTAYEQYF.

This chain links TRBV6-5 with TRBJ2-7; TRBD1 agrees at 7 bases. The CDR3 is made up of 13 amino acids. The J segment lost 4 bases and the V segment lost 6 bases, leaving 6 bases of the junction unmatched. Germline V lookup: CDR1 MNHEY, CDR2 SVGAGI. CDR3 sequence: CASSRDSLYEQYF. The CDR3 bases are TGTGCCAGCAGCCGGGACAGCCTTTACGAGCAGTACTTC.

For the CDR3, the DNA is TGTGCCAGCAGGTACGAGGGGACAGGGCCCTACGAGCAGTACTTC. It codes for CASRYEGTGPYEQYF. V gene TRBV6-5 combines with J gene TRBJ2-7; 9 nucleotides match TRBD1. This CDR3 contains 15 residues. V lost 6 bases, J lost 2 bases, and 8 bases stayed unmatched. Germline-derived CDR1 and CDR2 are MNHEY and SVGAGI.